The T cell receptor beta chain under discussion was sequenced for a study of OX40 agonist ivuxolimab in advanced cancers. Study-level background: Partial response was recorded in three patients: one hepatocellular carcinoma and two cutaneous melanoma cases. Study findings and constraints: At 0.1 to 3.0 mg/kg and by week 6, clonal expansion occurred in CD4+ and CD8+ blood T cells. Compared with CD4+, CD8+ T cells on average had more expanded clones.

Remarks on this clone: Its antigen is as yet unknown.

Germline CDR1 is MNHEY and CDR2 is SVGAGI. This CDR3 contains 14 residues. J gave up 5 bases and V 6 bases, and 5 bases lay outside the gene matches. Sequencing used immunoSEQ multiplex PCR; TCRdb keeps in-frame clones, though not all of them. This sample carries about 82,000 clones, roughly 83% of them seen once, and the ten largest clones take approximately 0.79%. Autoimmune disease history or systemic immunosuppression led to patient exclusion. This specimen consisted of CD4+ or CD8+ T cells sorted from blood, obtained in a trial of the OX40 agonist ivuxolimab. The receptor was isolated from an adult with an advanced solid tumor such as melanoma, head and neck, liver or kidney cancer. This rearrangement joins TRBV6-5 to TRBJ2-7, with 12 nucleotides matching TRBD1. The CDR3 protein is CASRGTGGSDEQYF. As DNA, the CDR3 is TGTGCCAGCAGGGGGACAGGGGGCTCTGACGAGCAGTACTTC.